This entry lists 18 T cell receptor beta chains sequenced from one sample in a study of blood T cells in healthy people across ages. A second about 6 to 12 cycle PCR used barcoded and J-beta primers. A single record per CDR3 protein comes from TCRdb applying MiXCR to the 5' RACE reads. Of some 930,000 distinct CDR3 sequences detected, almost 30% appear once; the ten largest clones hold roughly 10%. The sample was also reused in another study, on T cells of mothers and their children.

Sample: blood. The receptors come from a woman aged 35 to 49 in good health.

Concerning this clonotype itself: The junction and the germline gene differ at one end; a read error may be behind it. The chain carries TRBV20-1 and TRBJ2-1; 10 bases fit TRBD2. CDR1 and CDR2 (germline): DFQATT, SNEGSKA (reference sequence). The CDR3 totals 19 residues. The CDR3, as DNA: TGCAGTGCTAGAGGAAGGCTAGCGGGGGAATCCAGCTCCTACCATGAGCAGTTCTTC. Protein sequence: CSARGRLAGESSSYHEQFF.

In nucleotides, the CDR3 is TGTGCCAGCAGTGAAGCGCTTGTAGGTTCCTACGAGCAGTACTTC. Its protein product is CASSEALVGSYEQYF. The J gene is TRBJ2-7, the V gene TRBV2; D not resolved. The CDR3 has 15 amino acids. V was trimmed by 0 bases and J by 1 base, leaving 10 bases between them. The germline V gene has CDR1 SNHLY and CDR2 FYNNEI.

This clonotype was counted only a few times. The CDR3 sequence: CAVGFGGTYEQYF. The CDR3 nucleotides read TGTGCCGTCGGGTTTGGGGGGACCTACGAGCAGTACTTC. The V call is TRBV15, the J call TRBJ2-7, with a tentative D call TRBD2 (6 bases). The germline V gene has CDR1 LNHNV and CDR2 YYDKDF (reference sequence). This CDR3 is built from 13 residues. V dropped 11 bases and J dropped 2 bases, with 16 bases sitting between them.

This clonotype was found many times. The chain has TRBV7-3 and TRBJ2-5, with 7 positions matching TRBD1. This CDR3 comprises 14 residues. Germline trimming cut 5 bases from V and 2 bases from J; bases unmatched to any gene: 5. CDR1 and CDR2 from the germline V gene are SGHTA and FQGTGA. The chain's CDR3 is CASSTGTEQETQYF. The CDR3 coding sequence is TGTGCCAGCAGCACCGGGACAGAACAAGAGACCCAGTACTTC.

This clonotype appeared many times. This chain links TRBV5-1 with TRBJ2-7, with D uncertain. The CDR3 has 14 amino acids. The germline V and J ends were trimmed by 3 bases and 2 bases, with 12 bases remaining between them. CDR1 is SGHRS and CDR2 is YFSETQ in the germline V gene. The CDR3 DNA is TGCGCCAGCAGCTCTGGTCCCGGACCCTACGAGCAGTACTTC. It is translated as CASSSGPGPYEQYF. The complete variable domain, with remaining parts taken from reference TRBV5-1 and TRBJ2-7, reads KAGVTQTPRYLIKTRGQQVTLSCSPISGHRSVSWYQQTPGQGLQFLFEYFSETQRNKGNFPGRFSGRQFSNSRSEMNVSTLELGDSALYLCASSSGPGPYEQYFGPGTRLTVT.

About this clonotype: A read error may be the cause here, since a much bigger clone is one base away. The gene calls are TRBV7-6 and TRBJ2-4; no clear D gene. Germline V gene lookup returns CDR1 SGHVS and CDR2 FNYEAQ. The V and J ends lost 5 bases and 13 bases respectively, with 15 bases between them. CDR3 length: 12 residues. CDR3 sequence: CASSQYRYEQYF. DNA for the CDR3: TGTGCCAGCAGCCAATACCGATATGAGCAGTACTTC.

This clonotype was detected many times. V gene TRBV7-2 combines with J gene TRBJ1-2, with D perhaps TRBD1 (6 bases). Germline CDR1 reads SGHTA; CDR2 reads FQGNSA. This CDR3 has 17 amino acids. V dropped 2 bases and J dropped 0 bases, with 16 bases sitting between them. CDR3 residues: CASSLHPGTTSNYGYTF. The CDR3 DNA is TGTGCCAGCAGCTTACACCCCGGGACAACTTCTAACTATGGCTACACCTTC.

This clonotype came up many times. The chain has TRBV7-2 and TRBJ2-3; D is ambiguous. This CDR3 has 11 amino acids. Germline assignment: CDR1 SGHTA and CDR2 FQGNSA. V was clipped by 2 bases and J by 9 bases, with 6 bases between them. CDR3 in DNA: TGTGCCAGCAGCTTACCCGGAACGCAGTATTTT. The encoded protein is CASSLPGTQYF.

This clonotype appeared a few times. This chain joins TRBV7-3 and TRBJ2-1, with 9 bases aligning to TRBD2. V lost 5 bases and J lost 4; bases outside the gene matches: 9. This CDR3 has 16 amino acids. The germline V gene encodes CDR1 SGHTA and CDR2 FQGTGA. This chain's CDR3 is CASSPSSSGGYNEQFF. The CDR3 DNA follows: TGTGCCAGCAGCCCCTCCTCCAGCGGGGGGTACAATGAGCAGTTCTTC. The full variable domain, its missing parts supplied by reference TRBV7-3 and TRBJ2-1, is GAGVSQTPSNKVTEKGKYVELRCDPISGHTALYWYRQSLGQGPEFLIYFQGTGAADDSGLPNDRFFAVRPEGSVSTLKIQRTERGDSAVYLCASSPSSSGGYNEQFFGPGTRLTVL.

The V and J genes are TRBV25-1 and TRBJ2-1; tentative D call: TRBD2 (6 bases). The CDR3 covers 13 residues. The germline V gene encodes CDR1 MGHDK and CDR2 SYGVNS. The V and J ends lost 5 bases and 10 bases respectively, with 15 bases between them. The CDR3 spells CASSPGATDEQFF. The CDR3 DNA sequence: TGTGCCAGCAGTCCGGGAGCGACTGACGAGCAGTTCTTC.

At least ten counts were recorded for this clonotype. The V call is TRBV5-1, the J call TRBJ2-5, with 7 bases matching TRBD2. The CDR3 is made up of 15 amino acids. Losses at the gene ends were 0 bases for V and 3 bases for J; bases not matched to a gene: 5. CDR1 is SGHRS, CDR2 YFSETQ, per germline. The CDR3 DNA reads TGCGCCAGCAGCTTGGTGTCTAGCGGTAAAGAGACCCAGTACTTC. It is translated as CASSLVSSGKETQYF. The full variable domain, completed using reference TRBV5-1 and TRBJ2-5, is KAGVTQTPRYLIKTRGQQVTLSCSPISGHRSVSWYQQTPGQGLQFLFEYFSETQRNKGNFPGRFSGRQFSNSRSEMNVSTLELGDSALYLCASSLVSSGKETQYFGPGTRLLVL.

This clonotype came up many times. The V and J genes are TRBV29-1 and TRBJ2-5; maybe TRBD1 (5 bases). Germline V gene data show CDR1 as SQVTM and CDR2 as ANQGSEA. This CDR3 is built from 14 residues. Deletions cut 4 bases from V and 5 bases from J, with 17 bases between. This CDR3 reads CSVVGAGIGETQYF. The CDR3 DNA reads as TGCAGCGTTGTGGGTGCAGGGATCGGGGAGACCCAGTACTTC.

The chain recombines TRBV29-1 with TRBJ2-2; D may be TRBD2 (5 bases). The CDR3 consists of 12 residues. CDR1 and CDR2 from the germline V gene are SQVTM and ANQGSEA. V was cut by 8 bases and J by 0 bases, with 7 bases left in between. The DNA of the CDR3 is TGCAGCAGCGGCTCGAACACCGGGGAGCTGTTTTTT. Amino acids: CSSGSNTGELFF.

V usage is TRBV7-2 and J usage is TRBJ2-1, with 9 bases fitting TRBD2. The CDR3 is 16 residues long. V shed 0 bases, J shed 9 bases, and the junction held 9 bases outside the gene matches. Looked up from germline, CDR1 is SGHTA and CDR2 is FQGNSA. CDR3 in amino acids: CASSLAGGGAYGEQFF. In DNA form, the CDR3 reads TGTGCCAGCAGCTTAGCGGGCGGGGGGGCATATGGTGAGCAGTTCTTC.

The chain combines TRBV7-8 with TRBJ2-1; a weak D match, TRBD2 (6 bases). In germline, CDR1 is SGHVS, CDR2 FQNEAQ. This CDR3 comprises 16 residues. Between the trimmed V and J ends, which lost 1 base and 6 bases, there was a span of 16 bases. The CDR3, as DNA: TGTGCCAGCAGCTTAGGTTCGGGGGAGTGGGGCAATGAGCAGTTCTTC. This codes for CASSLGSGEWGNEQFF.

This clonotype appeared a single time. Just one base apart from a much larger clone, this may be a read error. This chain links TRBV18 with TRBJ2-5; D possibly matches TRBD1 or TRBD2 (5 bases each). V lost 2 bases and J 6 bases, leaving 13 bases between the germline ends. The CDR3 totals 14 residues. Germline-derived CDR1 and CDR2 are KGHSH and LQKENI. DNA of the CDR3: TGTGCCAGCTCACCAGAACAAAGGGGACAGACCCAGTACTTC. Translation gives CASSPEQRGQTQYF.

The rearrangement joins TRBV3-1 to TRBJ2-1; D remains unclear. Germline loops: CDR1 LGHDT, CDR2 YNNKEL (reference sequence). Trimming took off 4 bases at V and 2 bases at J, with 12 bases between the two ends. This CDR3 contains 15 residues. CDR3 coding DNA: TGTGCCAGCAGCCCGGAACCAAACACCTACAATGAGCAGTTCTTC. Translating gives CASSPEPNTYNEQFF.

This clonotype was observed at least ten times. The genes are TRBV6-1 and TRBJ2-5, with a weak D call TRBD2 (6 bases). The germline V gene encodes CDR1 MNHNS and CDR2 SASEGT. V shed 7 bases and J shed 6 bases, with 24 bases lying between them. The CDR3 has 16 residues. This CDR3 reads CASISSRGFHSKTQYF. As DNA, the CDR3 is TGTGCCAGCATCTCCTCGCGGGGCTTCCATTCTAAGACCCAGTACTTC.